Below, 27 T cell receptor beta chains from the same sample are listed, as sequenced in a study of blood T cell repertoires in COVID-19. Assay: immunoSEQ multiplex PCR; the TCRdb copy retains only in-frame clones and omits some. The table includes about 180,000 clones, 60% to 80% detected once. The sample was PBMCs or T cells enriched from blood (not recorded which). The receptors were gathered from a man in his sixties who had been exposed to COVID-19.

The genes are TRBV10-3 and TRBJ2-2, with D perhaps TRBD2 (6 bases). Trimming pared 3 bases from V and 7 bases from J, leaving 15 bases between. The germline V gene encodes CDR1 ENHRY and CDR2 SYGVKD. The CDR3 consists of 15 residues. Written as DNA, the CDR3 is TGTGCCATCAGTGACGCTTCGGGAGAATTCGGGGAGCTGTTTTTT. Amino acids: CAISDASGEFGELFF.

The chain combines TRBV2 with TRBJ1-6; 9 nucleotides align to TRBD1. Germline CDR1 and CDR2: SNHLY and FYNNEI. V lost 5 bases, J lost 2 bases, and 4 bases stayed unmatched. The CDR3 contains 16 residues. DNA for the CDR3: TGTGCCAGCAGTTCGACAGGGGGGACCTATAATTCACCCCTCCACTTT. This gives the protein CASSSTGGTYNSPLHF.

This clone was seen only a few times. V and J are TRBV3-1 (or the pseudogene TRBV3-2) and TRBJ1-1; D is uncertain. This CDR3 is built from 16 residues. V was pared by 1 base and J by 10 bases, with 22 bases between. Germline-derived CDR1 and CDR2 are LGHDT and YNNKEL (reference sequence). The CDR3 protein is CASSQVSSGGGRRAFF. The CDR3 bases are TGTGCCAGCAGCCAAGTCTCGAGTGGAGGAGGGAGGCGAGCTTTCTTT.

V is TRBV6-1 and J is TRBJ2-3, with unresolved D. The V and J ends lost 1 base and 1 base respectively, with 15 bases between them. Germline V gene sequence: CDR1 MNHNS, CDR2 SASEGT. This CDR3 has 17 residues. The CDR3 DNA sequence: TGTGCCAGCAGTGAAGTTCGGTTGGGCTCTGGCACAGATACGCAGTATTTT. The encoded protein is CASSEVRLGSGTDTQYF.

The chain couples TRBV4-3 to TRBJ2-3; D uncertain. The germline gives CDR1 LGHNA, CDR2 YSLEER. CDR3 length: 16 residues. Trimming pared 1 base from V and 4 bases from J, leaving 15 bases between. This chain's CDR3 is CASSQAPVTWADTQYF. CDR3 DNA sequence: TGCGCCAGCAGCCAAGCACCCGTGACTTGGGCAGATACGCAGTATTTT.

The chain joins TRBV5-1 to TRBJ1-1, with 10 bases matching TRBD1. Trimming at V came to 1 base and at J to 1 base, leaving 1 base not matched to a gene. The germline CDR1 and CDR2 sequences are SGHRS and YFSETQ. The CDR3 extends over 15 amino acids. In nucleotides, the CDR3 is TGCGCCAGCAGCTTGAGGACAGGGGGGAACACTGAAGCTTTCTTT. It encodes CASSLRTGGNTEAFF.

This clone appeared once. The V call is TRBV6-5, the J call TRBJ1-2, with TRBD1 matching 8 bases. The CDR3 is 13 residues long. Trimming cost V 6 bases and J 7 bases; bases outside gene matches: 7. The germline V gene encodes CDR1 MNHEY and CDR2 SVGAGI. The CDR3 reads CASSSNRGGGYTF. In DNA form, the CDR3 reads TGTGCCAGCAGCAGTAACAGGGGGGGTGGCTACACCTTC.

The chain links TRBV5-4 to TRBJ1-1; D remains ambiguous. The CDR3 consists of 13 residues. CDR1 is SGHNT and CDR2 is YYREEE in the germline V gene (reference sequence). V lost 2 bases and J 6 bases, leaving 11 bases between the germline ends. CDR3: CASSFAGLAEAFF. Written as DNA, the CDR3 is TGTGCCAGCAGCTTCGCGGGGTTGGCTGAAGCTTTCTTT. The variable domain in full, with the rest retrieved from reference TRBV5-4 and TRBJ1-1, is ETGVTQSPTHLIKTRGQQVTLRCSSQSGHNTVSWYQQALGQGPQFIFQYYREEENGRGNFPPRFSGLQFPNYSSELNVNALELDDSALYLCASSFAGLAEAFFGQGTRLTVV.

V is TRBV6-5 and J is TRBJ1-1, with a tentative D call TRBD1 (5 bases). Germline CDR1 is MNHEY and CDR2 is SVGAGI. The V end was cut by 6 bases, the J end by 6 bases, with 20 bases between. This CDR3 is built from 15 residues. The CDR3 spells CASSQSGDRMAEAFF. DNA of the CDR3: TGTGCCAGCAGCCAATCGGGGGATCGGATGGCTGAAGCTTTCTTT.

The gene calls are TRBV12-3 or TRBV12-4 and TRBJ1-5; D perhaps matches TRBD1 (5 bases). The CDR3 spans 13 residues. Trimming stripped 6 bases from V and 4 bases from J, with 10 bases between. CDR3: CASRGLPNQPQHF. The CDR3 region has the DNA TGTGCCAGCAGGGGGCTTCCGAATCAGCCCCAGCATTTT.

This rearrangement joins TRBV5-1 to TRBJ2-3; 11 bases match TRBD2. This CDR3 region has 16 residues. Trimming took 4 bases from V and 4 from J; bases not matched to a gene: 8. Germline assignment: CDR1 SGHRS and CDR2 YFSETQ. Here the CDR3 DNA reads TGCGCCAGCAGCCTTCTGACTAGCGGGGCAGCAGATACGCAGTATTTT. It translates to CASSLLTSGAADTQYF.

This clone was counted many times. The V gene is TRBV5-1, the J gene TRBJ1-5, with 9 bases aligning to TRBD1. CDR3 length: 13 amino acids. Germline trimming cut 4 bases from V and 6 bases from J; bases unmatched to any gene: 2. The germline V gene encodes CDR1 SGHRS and CDR2 YFSETQ. CDR3 protein: CASSTGGGQPQHF. CDR3 DNA: TGCGCCAGCAGCACAGGGGGCGGTCAGCCCCAGCATTTT.

On this clone itself: Distinct nucleotide sequences in the sample also encode this CDR3. The V gene is TRBV4-3, the J gene TRBJ2-7; tentative D call: TRBD1 (5 bases). The ends were cut back, 0 bases at V and 3 bases at J, with 6 bases in the middle. Germline V gives CDR1 LGHNA, CDR2 YSLEER. The CDR3 has 13 amino acids. The CDR3 reads CASSQDQGYEQYF. CDR3 in DNA: TGCGCCAGCAGCCAAGATCAGGGCTACGAGCAGTACTTC.

This chain links TRBV27 with TRBJ1-2, with D maybe TRBD1 (6 bases). This CDR3 spans 13 amino acids. CDR1 is MNHEY, CDR2 SMNVEV, per germline (reference sequence). V was trimmed by 1 base and J by 6 bases, leaving 9 bases between them. CDR3: CASSLLRGNGYTF. In DNA form, the CDR3 reads TGTGCCAGCAGTTTATTAAGGGGGAATGGCTACACCTTC.

This clone occurred many times. The chain carries TRBV19 and TRBJ1-5; TRBD1 is a possible D gene (6 bases). CDR3 size: 16 residues. V was pared by 2 bases and J by 0 bases, with 11 bases between. Per the germline V gene, CDR1 is LNHDA and CDR2 is SQIVND (reference sequence). The CDR3 sequence is CASSIQTDSSNQPQHF. CDR3 DNA sequence: TGTGCCAGTAGTATACAGACGGACAGTAGCAATCAGCCCCAGCATTTT.

This clone was seen only once. The rearrangement links TRBV5-4 to TRBJ1-4, with a possible D match to TRBD1 (6 bases). The CDR3 contains 15 residues. Trimming took off 3 bases at V and 3 bases at J, with 12 bases between the two ends. Germline V gene data show CDR1 as SGHNT and CDR2 as YYREEE (reference sequence). The CDR3, as DNA: TGTGCCAGCAGCTGGGAGACAGGCGCTAATGAAAAACTGTTTTTT. This sequence encodes CASSWETGANEKLFF.

The chain carries TRBV6-5 and TRBJ1-6; tentative D call: TRBD1 (5 bases). The CDR3 covers 14 residues. Trimming shortened V by 6 bases and J by 4 bases, and 10 bases separated the two germline ends. Germline-derived CDR1 and CDR2 are MNHEY and SVGAGI. CDR3 nucleotides: TGTGCCAGCAGCCTCCAGGGATATAATTCACCCCTCCACTTT. This gives the protein CASSLQGYNSPLHF.

J is TRBJ2-5 and V is TRBV7-2, with D perhaps TRBD1 (6 bases). CDR1 is SGHTA and CDR2 is FQGNSA in the germline V gene. The V end lost 5 bases, the J end lost 4 bases, and 17 bases lay between the germline ends. CDR3 length: 15 amino acids. This CDR3 reads CASSDNGRRGETQYF. The CDR3 nucleotides are TGTGCCAGCAGCGACAACGGGCGCAGGGGAGAGACCCAGTACTTC.

The chain joins TRBV6-6 to TRBJ2-1, with D maybe TRBD1 (5 bases). CDR3 length: 15 amino acids. Germline V lookup: CDR1 MNHNY, CDR2 SVGAGI (reference sequence). The germline V and J ends were trimmed by 7 bases and 4 bases, with 17 bases remaining between them. The DNA of the CDR3 is TGTGCCAGCATGACGGGCGGACACCCTTACAATGAGCAGTTCTTC. This encodes CASMTGGHPYNEQFF.

The chain combines TRBV15 with TRBJ2-1; no definite D call. The ends were cut back, 0 bases at V and 4 bases at J, with 7 bases in the middle. Germline V gives CDR1 LNHNV, CDR2 YYDKDF (reference sequence). This CDR3 has 14 residues. This chain's CDR3 is CATSRDRTYNEQFF. The CDR3 DNA sequence: TGTGCCACCAGCAGAGACAGAACATACAATGAGCAGTTCTTC.

The gene calls are TRBV6-5 and TRBJ1-3, with D perhaps TRBD1 (5 bases). Germline loops: CDR1 MNHEY, CDR2 SVGAGI. V was shortened by 8 bases and J by 8 bases, with 19 bases between the two germline ends. CDR3 length: 14 residues. As DNA, the CDR3 is TGTGCCAGCCTGACAGACGGCCCATCGGACACCATATATTTT. Protein product: CASLTDGPSDTIYF.

This chain joins TRBV5-1 and TRBJ2-7; D uncertain. V was shortened by 0 bases and J by 6 bases, with 13 bases between the two germline ends. The length of the CDR3 is 14 residues. Germline V gives CDR1 SGHRS, CDR2 YFSETQ. The CDR3 nucleotides are TGCGCCAGCAGCTTGGTGGTCGGTCCATCCGAGCAGTACTTC. Residues: CASSLVVGPSEQYF.

As concerns this clone: Other DNA sequences of this sample code for an identical CDR3. V is TRBV28 and J is TRBJ2-1; a possible D gene is TRBD2 (6 bases). The length of the CDR3 is 15 residues. Trimming cost V 5 bases and J 2 bases, with 13 bases left between them. Germline V gives CDR1 MDHEN, CDR2 SYDVKM. As DNA, the CDR3 is TGTGCCAGCAGTCCGGGCGGGAAGGCCTACAATGAGCAGTTCTTC. Translation gives CASSPGGKAYNEQFF. Full variable domain (remainder filled in from reference TRBV28 and TRBJ2-1): DVKVTQSSRYLVKRTGEKVFLECVQDMDHENMFWYRQDPGLGLRLIYFSYDVKMKEKGDIPEGYSVSREKKERFSLILESASTNQTSMYLCASSPGGKAYNEQFFGPGTRLTVL.

The chain combines TRBV6-2 or TRBV6-3 with TRBJ2-3, with 8 bases that match TRBD2. This CDR3 is built from 18 residues. Losses at the gene ends were 0 bases for V and 2 bases for J; bases not matched to a gene: 10. Per germline, CDR1 MNHEY and CDR2 SVGEGT. CDR3 amino acids: CASSYSFQRERVTDTQYF. CDR3 DNA: TGTGCCAGCAGTTACTCCTTCCAGCGGGAGAGGGTCACAGATACGCAGTATTTT.

The chain joins TRBV9 to TRBJ2-5, with 7 bases lining up with TRBD2. The CDR3 is 13 residues long. CDR1 is SGDLS, CDR2 YYNGEE, per germline. V gave up 3 bases and J gave up 6 bases; unmatched junction bases: 5. CDR3 residues: CASSEAGIKTQYF. In DNA form, the CDR3 reads TGTGCCAGCAGCGAAGCGGGAATAAAGACCCAGTACTTC.

The sample holds a few counts of this clone. V is TRBV5-1 and J is TRBJ1-2, with 9 bases fitting TRBD1. V gave up 4 bases and J gave up 4 bases; unmatched junction bases: 8. There are 15 residues in the CDR3. Germline CDR1 is SGHRS and CDR2 is YFSETQ. The CDR3 here is CASSMPGQGIYGYTF. The CDR3 DNA is TGCGCCAGCAGCATGCCGGGACAGGGCATCTATGGCTACACCTTC.

V gene TRBV28 combines with J gene TRBJ1-1; D is ambiguous. The CDR3 has 14 residues. Germline CDR1 reads MDHEN; CDR2 reads SYDVKM. Trimming pared 2 bases from V and 1 base from J, leaving 8 bases between. The DNA for the CDR3 is TGTGCCAGCAGTTTAAGGCAGCGGAACACTGAAGCTTTCTTT. It yields the protein CASSLRQRNTEAFF.